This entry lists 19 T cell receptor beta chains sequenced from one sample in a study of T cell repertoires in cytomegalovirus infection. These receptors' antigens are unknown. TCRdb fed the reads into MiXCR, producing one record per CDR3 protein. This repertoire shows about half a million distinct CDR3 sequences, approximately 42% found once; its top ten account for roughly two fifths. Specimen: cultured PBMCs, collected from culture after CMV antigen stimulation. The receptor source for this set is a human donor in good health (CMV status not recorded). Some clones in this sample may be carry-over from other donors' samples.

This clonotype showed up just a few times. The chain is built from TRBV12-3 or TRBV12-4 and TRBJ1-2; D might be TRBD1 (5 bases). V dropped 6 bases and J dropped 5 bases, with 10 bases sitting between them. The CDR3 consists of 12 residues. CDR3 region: CASRRGVYGYTF. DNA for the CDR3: TGTGCCAGCAGACGGGGGGTGTATGGCTACACCTTC.

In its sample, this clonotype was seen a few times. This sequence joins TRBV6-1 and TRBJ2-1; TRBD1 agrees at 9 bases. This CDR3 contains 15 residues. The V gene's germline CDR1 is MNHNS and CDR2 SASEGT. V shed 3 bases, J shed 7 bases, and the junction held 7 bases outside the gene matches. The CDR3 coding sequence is TGTGCCAGCAGTGACCGGGACAGGGTCGTTAATGAGCAGTTCTTC. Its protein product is CASSDRDRVVNEQFF.

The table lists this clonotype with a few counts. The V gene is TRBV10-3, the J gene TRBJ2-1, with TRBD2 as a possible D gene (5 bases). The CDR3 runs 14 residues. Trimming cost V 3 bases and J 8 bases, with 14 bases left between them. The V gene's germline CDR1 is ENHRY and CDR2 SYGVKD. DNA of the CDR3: TGTGCCATCAGTGATCCCCGGGGTTCCGATGAGCAGTTCTTC. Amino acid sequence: CAISDPRGSDEQFF.

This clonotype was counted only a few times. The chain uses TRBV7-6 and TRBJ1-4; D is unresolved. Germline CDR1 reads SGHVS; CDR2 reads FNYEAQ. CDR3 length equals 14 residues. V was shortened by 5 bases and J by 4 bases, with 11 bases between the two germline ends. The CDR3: CASSPDTLNEKLFF. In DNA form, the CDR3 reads TGTGCCAGCAGCCCCGACACACTTAATGAAAAACTGTTTTTT.

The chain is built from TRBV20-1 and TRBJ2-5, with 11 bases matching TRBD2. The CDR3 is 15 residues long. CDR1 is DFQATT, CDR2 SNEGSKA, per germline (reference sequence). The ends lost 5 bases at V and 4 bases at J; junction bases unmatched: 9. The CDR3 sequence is CSAEVAGGRRETQYF. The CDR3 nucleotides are TGCAGTGCTGAAGTAGCGGGGGGGCGGCGAGAGACCCAGTACTTC.

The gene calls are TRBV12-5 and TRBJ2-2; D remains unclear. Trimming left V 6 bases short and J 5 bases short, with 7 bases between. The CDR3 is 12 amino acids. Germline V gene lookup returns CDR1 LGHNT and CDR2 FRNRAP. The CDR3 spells CASGVKTGELFF. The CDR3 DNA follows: TGTGCTAGTGGGGTGAAGACCGGGGAGCTGTTTTTT.

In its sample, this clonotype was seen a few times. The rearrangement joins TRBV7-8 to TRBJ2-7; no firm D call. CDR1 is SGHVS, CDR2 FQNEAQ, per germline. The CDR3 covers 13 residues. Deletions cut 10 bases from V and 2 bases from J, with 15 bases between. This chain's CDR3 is CATSGLIAYEQYF. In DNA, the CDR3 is TGTGCCACCTCGGGTTTGATCGCCTACGAGCAGTACTTC.

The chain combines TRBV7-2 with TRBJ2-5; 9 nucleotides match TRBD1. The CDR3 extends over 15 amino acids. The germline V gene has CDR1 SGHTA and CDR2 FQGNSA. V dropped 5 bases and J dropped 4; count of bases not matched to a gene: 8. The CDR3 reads CASSGRDRAVETQYF. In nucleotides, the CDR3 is TGTGCCAGCAGCGGCCGGGACAGGGCGGTAGAGACCCAGTACTTC.

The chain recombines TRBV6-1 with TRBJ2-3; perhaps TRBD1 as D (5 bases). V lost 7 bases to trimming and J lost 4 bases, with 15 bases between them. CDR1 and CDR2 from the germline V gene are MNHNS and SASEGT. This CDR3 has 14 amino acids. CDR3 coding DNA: TGTGCCAGCACTGGGTGGGGCCCTCCAGATACGCAGTATTTT. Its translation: CASTGWGPPDTQYF.

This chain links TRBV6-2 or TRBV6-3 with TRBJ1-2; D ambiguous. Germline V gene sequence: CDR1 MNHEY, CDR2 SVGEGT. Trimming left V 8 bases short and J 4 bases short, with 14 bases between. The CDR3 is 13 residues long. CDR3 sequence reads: CASRTITGYGYTF. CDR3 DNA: TGTGCCAGCCGCACAATCACGGGCTATGGCTACACCTTC.

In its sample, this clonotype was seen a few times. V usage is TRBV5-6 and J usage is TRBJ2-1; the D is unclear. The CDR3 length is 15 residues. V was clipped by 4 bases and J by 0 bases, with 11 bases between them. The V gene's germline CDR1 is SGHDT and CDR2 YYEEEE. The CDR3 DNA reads TGTGCCAGCAGCGCTGGTCCCAGCTCCTACAATGAGCAGTTCTTC. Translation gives CASSAGPSSYNEQFF.

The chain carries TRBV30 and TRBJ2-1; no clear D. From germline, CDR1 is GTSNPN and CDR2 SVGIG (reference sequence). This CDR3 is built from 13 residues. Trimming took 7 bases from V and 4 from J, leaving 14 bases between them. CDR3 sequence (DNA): TGTGCCTACTCGAAAGGGATTTACAATGAGCAGTTCTTC. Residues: CAYSKGIYNEQFF.

For the CDR3, the DNA is TGTGCCAGCAGTTACCACGAGGGCACTGAAGCTTTCTTT. Encoded protein: CASSYHEGTEAFF. The chain links TRBV6-5 to TRBJ1-1; no clear D gene. In germline, CDR1 is MNHEY, CDR2 SVGAGI. The length of the CDR3 is 13 residues. Trimming took off 2 bases at V and 4 bases at J, with 8 bases between the two ends.

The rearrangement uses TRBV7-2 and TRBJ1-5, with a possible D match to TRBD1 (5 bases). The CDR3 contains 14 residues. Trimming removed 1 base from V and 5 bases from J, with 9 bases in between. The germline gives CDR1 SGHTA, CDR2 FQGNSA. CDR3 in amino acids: CASSLVAGYQPQHF. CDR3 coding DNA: TGTGCCAGCAGCTTAGTGGCAGGGTATCAGCCCCAGCATTTT.

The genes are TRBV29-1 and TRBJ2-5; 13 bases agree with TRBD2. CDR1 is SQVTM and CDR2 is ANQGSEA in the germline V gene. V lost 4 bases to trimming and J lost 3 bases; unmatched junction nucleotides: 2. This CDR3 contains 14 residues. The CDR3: CSVGGLAGEETQYF. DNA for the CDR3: TGCAGCGTTGGCGGACTAGCGGGAGAAGAGACCCAGTACTTC.

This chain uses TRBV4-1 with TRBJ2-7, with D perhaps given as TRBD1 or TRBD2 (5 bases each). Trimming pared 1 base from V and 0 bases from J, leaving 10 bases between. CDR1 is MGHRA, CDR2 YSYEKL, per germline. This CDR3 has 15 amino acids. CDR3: CASSQGRGTSYEQYF. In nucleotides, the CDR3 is TGCGCCAGCAGCCAAGGCCGGGGCACCTCCTACGAGCAGTACTTC.

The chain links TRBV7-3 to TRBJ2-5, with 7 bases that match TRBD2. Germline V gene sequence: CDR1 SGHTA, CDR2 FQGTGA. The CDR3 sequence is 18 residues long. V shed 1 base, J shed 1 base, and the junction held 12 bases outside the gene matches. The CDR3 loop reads CASSLRGSRLAVQETQYF. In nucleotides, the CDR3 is TGTGCCAGCAGCTTAAGAGGGTCCAGGCTAGCGGTCCAAGAGACCCAGTACTTC. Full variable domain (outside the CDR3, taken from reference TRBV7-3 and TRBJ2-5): GAGVSQTPSNKVTEKGKYVELRCDPISGHTALYWYRQSLGQGPEFLIYFQGTGAADDSGLPNDRFFAVRPEGSVSTLKIQRTERGDSAVYLCASSLRGSRLAVQETQYFGPGTRLLVL.

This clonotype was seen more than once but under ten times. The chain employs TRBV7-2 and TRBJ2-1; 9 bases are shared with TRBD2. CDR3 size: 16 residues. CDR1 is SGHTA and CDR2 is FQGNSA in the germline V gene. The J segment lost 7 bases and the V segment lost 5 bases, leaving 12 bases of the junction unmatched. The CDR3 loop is CASSLGRGGSSNEQFF. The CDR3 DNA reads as TGTGCCAGCAGCCTCGGGCGGGGGGGCTCAAGTAATGAGCAGTTCTTC.

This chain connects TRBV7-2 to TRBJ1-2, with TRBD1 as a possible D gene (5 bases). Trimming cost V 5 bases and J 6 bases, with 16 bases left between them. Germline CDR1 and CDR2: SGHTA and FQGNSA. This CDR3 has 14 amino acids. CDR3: CASSPREVRDGYTF. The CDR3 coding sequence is TGTGCCAGCAGCCCCAGGGAGGTGAGGGATGGCTACACCTTC.